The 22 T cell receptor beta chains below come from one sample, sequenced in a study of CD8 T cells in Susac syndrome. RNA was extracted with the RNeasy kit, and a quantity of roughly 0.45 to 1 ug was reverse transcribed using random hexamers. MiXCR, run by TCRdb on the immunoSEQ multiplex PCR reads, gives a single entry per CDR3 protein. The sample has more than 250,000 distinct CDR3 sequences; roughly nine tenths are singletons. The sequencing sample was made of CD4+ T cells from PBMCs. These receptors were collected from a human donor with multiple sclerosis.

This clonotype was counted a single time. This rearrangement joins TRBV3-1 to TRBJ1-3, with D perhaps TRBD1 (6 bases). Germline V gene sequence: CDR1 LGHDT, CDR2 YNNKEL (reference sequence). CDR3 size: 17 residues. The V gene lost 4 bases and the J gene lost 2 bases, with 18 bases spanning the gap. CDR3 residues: CASSPTHRARAGNTIYF. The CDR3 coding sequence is TGTGCCAGCAGCCCAACCCACAGGGCGAGAGCTGGAAACACCATATATTTT.

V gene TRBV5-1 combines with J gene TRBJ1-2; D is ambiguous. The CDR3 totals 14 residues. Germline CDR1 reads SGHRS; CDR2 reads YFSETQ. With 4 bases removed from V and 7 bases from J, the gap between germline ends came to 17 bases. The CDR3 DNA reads TGCGCCAGCAGCCGGGTCACGGGCCACGCTGGCTACACCTTC. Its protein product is CASSRVTGHAGYTF. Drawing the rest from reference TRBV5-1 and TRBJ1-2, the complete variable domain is KAGVTQTPRYLIKTRGQQVTLSCSPISGHRSVSWYQQTPGQGLQFLFEYFSETQRNKGNFPGRFSGRQFSNSRSEMNVSTLELGDSALYLCASSRVTGHAGYTFGSGTRLTVV.

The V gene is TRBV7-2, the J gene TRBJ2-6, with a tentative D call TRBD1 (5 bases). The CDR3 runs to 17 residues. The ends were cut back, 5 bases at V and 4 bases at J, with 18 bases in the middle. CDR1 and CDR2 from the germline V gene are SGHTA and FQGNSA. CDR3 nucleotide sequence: TGTGCCAGCAGCCCCCAGGGCAGGGTTACCGGGGCCAACGTCCTGACTTTC. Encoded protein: CASSPQGRVTGANVLTF.

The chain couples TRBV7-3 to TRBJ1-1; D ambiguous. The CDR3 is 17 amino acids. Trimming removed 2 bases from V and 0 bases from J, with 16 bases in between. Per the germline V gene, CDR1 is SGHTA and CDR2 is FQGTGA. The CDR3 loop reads CASSLDPPGNLNTEAFF. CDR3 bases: TGTGCCAGCAGCTTAGACCCGCCGGGAAATCTGAACACTGAAGCTTTCTTT.

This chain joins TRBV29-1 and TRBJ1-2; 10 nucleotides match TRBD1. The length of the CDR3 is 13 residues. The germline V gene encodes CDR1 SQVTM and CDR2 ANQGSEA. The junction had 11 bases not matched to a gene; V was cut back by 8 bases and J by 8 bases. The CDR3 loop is CSIPGGQGSGYTF. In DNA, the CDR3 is TGCAGCATTCCGGGGGGACAGGGGAGCGGCTACACCTTC.

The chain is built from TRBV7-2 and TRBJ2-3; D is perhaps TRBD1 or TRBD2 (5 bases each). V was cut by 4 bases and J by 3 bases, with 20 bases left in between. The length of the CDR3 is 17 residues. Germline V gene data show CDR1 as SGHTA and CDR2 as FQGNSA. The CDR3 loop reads CASSSGHGTVLTDTQYF. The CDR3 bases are TGTGCCAGCAGCTCCGGACACGGGACGGTACTTACAGATACGCAGTATTTT.

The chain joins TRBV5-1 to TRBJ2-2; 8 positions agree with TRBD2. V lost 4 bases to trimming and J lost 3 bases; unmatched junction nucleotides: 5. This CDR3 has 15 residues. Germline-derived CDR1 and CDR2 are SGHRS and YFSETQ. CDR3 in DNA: TGCGCCAGCAGCGTAACTAGCGGTGACACCGGGGAGCTGTTTTTT. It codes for CASSVTSGDTGELFF.

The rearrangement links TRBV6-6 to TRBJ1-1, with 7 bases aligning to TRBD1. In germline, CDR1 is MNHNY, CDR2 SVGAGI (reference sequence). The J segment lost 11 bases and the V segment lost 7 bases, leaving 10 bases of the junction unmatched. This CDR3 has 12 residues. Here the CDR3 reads CASNARQGWAFF. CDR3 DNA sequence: TGTGCCAGCAACGCTAGACAGGGTTGGGCTTTCTTT.

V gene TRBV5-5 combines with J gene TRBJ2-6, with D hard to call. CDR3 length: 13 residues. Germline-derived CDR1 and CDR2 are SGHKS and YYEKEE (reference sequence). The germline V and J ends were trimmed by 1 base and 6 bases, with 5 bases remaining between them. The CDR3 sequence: CASSLWTANVLTF. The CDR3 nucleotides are TGTGCCAGCAGCTTGTGGACGGCCAACGTCCTGACTTTC.

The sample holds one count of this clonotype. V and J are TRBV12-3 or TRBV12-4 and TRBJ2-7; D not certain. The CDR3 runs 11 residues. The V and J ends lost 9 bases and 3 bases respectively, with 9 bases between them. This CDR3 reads CASTPGYEQYF. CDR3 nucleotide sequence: TGTGCCAGTACCCCCGGCTACGAGCAGTACTTC.

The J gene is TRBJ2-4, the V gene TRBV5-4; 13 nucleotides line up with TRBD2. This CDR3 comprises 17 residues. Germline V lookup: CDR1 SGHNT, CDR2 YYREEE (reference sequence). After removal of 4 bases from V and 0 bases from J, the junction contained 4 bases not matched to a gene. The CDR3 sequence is CASSPGLAGQAKNIQYF. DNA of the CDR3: TGTGCCAGCAGCCCGGGACTAGCGGGGCAAGCCAAAAACATTCAGTACTTC. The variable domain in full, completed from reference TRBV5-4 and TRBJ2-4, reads ETGVTQSPTHLIKTRGQQVTLRCSSQSGHNTVSWYQQALGQGPQFIFQYYREEENGRGNFPPRFSGLQFPNYSSELNVNALELDDSALYLCASSPGLAGQAKNIQYFGAGTRLSVL.

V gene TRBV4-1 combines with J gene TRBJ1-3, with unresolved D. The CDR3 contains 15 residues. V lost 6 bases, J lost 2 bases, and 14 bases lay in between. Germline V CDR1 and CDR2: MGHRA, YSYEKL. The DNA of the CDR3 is TGCGCCAGCAGTAAGCCCGAGGCAGCTGGAAACACCATATATTTT. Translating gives CASSKPEAAGNTIYF.

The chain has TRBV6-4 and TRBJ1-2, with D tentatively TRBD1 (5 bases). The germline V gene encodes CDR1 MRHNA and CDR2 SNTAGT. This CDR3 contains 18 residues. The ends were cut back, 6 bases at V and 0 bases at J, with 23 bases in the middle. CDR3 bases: TGTGCCAGCAGGGAGGGACGAGACCTCGCCCTAACTAACTATGGCTACACCTTC. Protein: CASREGRDLALTNYGYTF.

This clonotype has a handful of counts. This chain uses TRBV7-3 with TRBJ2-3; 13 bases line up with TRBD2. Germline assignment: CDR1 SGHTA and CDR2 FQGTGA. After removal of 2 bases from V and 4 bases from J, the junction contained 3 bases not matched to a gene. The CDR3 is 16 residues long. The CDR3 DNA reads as TGTGCCAGCAGCTTAGGACTAGCGGGAGTAGCAGATACGCAGTATTTT. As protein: CASSLGLAGVADTQYF.

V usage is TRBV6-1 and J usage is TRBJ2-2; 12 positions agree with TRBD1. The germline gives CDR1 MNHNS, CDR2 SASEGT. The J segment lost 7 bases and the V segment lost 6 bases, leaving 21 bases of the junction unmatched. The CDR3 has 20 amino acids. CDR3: CASSLLTTRDRGRSVGELFF. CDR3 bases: TGTGCCAGCAGCCTATTAACGACTCGGGACAGGGGGCGATCGGTCGGGGAGCTGTTTTTT.

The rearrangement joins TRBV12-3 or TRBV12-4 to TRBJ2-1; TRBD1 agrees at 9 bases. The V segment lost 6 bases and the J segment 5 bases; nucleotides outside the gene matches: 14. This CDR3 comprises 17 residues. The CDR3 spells CASRPSGTGKVNNEQFF. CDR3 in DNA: TGTGCCAGCAGACCATCCGGGACAGGGAAAGTAAACAATGAGCAGTTCTTC.

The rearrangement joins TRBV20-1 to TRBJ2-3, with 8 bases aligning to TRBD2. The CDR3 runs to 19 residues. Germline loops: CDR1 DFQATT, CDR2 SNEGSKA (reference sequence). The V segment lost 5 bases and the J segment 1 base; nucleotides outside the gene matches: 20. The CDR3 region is CSALAPSGSQFVGTDTQYF. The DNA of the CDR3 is TGCAGTGCTCTAGCACCAAGCGGGAGTCAGTTTGTAGGCACAGATACGCAGTATTTT.

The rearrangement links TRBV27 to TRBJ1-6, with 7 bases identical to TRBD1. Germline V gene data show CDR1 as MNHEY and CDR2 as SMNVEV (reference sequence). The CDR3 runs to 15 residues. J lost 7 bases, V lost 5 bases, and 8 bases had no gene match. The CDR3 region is CASSRRRDRNSPLHF. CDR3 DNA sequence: TGTGCCAGCAGTCGGCGCCGGGACAGAAATTCACCCCTCCACTTT.

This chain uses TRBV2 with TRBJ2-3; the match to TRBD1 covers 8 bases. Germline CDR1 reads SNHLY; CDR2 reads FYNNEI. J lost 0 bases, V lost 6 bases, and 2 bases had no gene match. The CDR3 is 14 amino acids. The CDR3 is CASRTGVSTDTQYF. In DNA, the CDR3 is TGTGCCAGCAGGACAGGGGTTAGCACAGATACGCAGTATTTT.

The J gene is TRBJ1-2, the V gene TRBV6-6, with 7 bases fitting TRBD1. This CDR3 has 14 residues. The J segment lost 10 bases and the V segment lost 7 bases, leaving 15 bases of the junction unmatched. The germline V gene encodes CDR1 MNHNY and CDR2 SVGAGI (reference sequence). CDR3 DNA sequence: TGTGCCAGCAACTGGCAGGGACAGCCCCGAGTCTACACCTTC. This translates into CASNWQGQPRVYTF.

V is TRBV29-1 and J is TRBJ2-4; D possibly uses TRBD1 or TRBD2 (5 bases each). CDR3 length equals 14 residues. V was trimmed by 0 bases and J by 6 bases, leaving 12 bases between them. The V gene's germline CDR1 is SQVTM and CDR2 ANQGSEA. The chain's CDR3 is CSVEDFRGRNIQYF. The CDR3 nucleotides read TGCAGCGTTGAAGATTTCCGGGGACGAAACATTCAGTACTTC.

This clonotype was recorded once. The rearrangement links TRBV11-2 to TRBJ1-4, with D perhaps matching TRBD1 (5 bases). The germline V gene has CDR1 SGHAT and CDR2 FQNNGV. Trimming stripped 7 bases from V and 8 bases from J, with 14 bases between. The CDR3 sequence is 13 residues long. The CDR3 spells CASTTQGREKLFF. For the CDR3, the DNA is TGTGCCAGCACCACGCAGGGACGGGAAAAACTGTTTTTT.